This T cell receptor beta chain was recovered during a study of blood T cell repertoires in COVID-19. Profiling relied on immunoSEQ multiplex PCR, and the TCRdb table lists in-frame clones only, not all of them. The sample consists of about 230,000 clones, about 84% of them appearing once. Germline-derived CDR1 and CDR2 are SGHTS and YDEGEE. The CDR3 runs 16 residues. V dropped 4 bases and J dropped 6 bases, with 20 bases sitting between them. The genes are TRBV5-8 and TRBJ1-5; TRBD1 is a possible D gene (5 bases). Sequences were obtained from peripheral blood. This sequence originates from an elderly woman with acute or convalescent COVID-19. CDR3 protein: CASSPLGGRLGQPQHF. In nucleotides, the CDR3 is TGTGCCAGCAGCCCCCTGGGGGGTAGGCTGGGTCAGCCCCAGCATTTT.